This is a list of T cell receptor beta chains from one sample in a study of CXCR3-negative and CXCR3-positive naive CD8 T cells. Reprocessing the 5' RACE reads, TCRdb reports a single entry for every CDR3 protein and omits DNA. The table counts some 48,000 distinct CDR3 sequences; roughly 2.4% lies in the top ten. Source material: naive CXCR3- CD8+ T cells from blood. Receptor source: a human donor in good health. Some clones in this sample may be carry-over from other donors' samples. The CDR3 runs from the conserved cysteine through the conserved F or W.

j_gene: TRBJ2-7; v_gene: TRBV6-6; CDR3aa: CASLDIEGPAYEQYF
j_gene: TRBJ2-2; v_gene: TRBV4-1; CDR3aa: CASSQETRVGELFF
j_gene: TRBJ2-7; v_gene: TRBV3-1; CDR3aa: CASSPGLAGTYEQYF
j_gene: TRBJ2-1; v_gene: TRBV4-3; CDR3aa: CASSQVSGGYNEQFF
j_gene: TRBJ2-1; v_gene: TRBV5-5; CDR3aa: CASSYDSSSYNEQFF
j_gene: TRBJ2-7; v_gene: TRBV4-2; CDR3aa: CASSFEDRPTYEQYF
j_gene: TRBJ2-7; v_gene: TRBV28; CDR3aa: CASSSSGTGLYEQYF
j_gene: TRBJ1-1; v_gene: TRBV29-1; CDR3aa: CSGLMNTEAFF
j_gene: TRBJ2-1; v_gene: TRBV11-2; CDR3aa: CASSSPGGWSGQGYEQFF
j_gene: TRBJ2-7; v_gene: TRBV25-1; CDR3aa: CASSESGQVAIEQYF
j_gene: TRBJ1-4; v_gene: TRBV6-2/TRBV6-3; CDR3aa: CASSYRTDRGHEKLFF
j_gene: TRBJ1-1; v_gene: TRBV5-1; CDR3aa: CASSIEPSTGTENTEAFF
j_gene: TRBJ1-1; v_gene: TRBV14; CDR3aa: CASSQDGVFRYPEAFF
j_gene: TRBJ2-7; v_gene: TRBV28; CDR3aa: CASSILSGSLSYEQYF
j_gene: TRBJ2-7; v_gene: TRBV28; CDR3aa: CASRPRDEYYEQYF
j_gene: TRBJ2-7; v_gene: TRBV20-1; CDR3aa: CSAREGTLSYEQYF
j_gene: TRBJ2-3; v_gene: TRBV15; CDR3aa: CATSRSLGDTQYF
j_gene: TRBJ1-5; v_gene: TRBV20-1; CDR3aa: CSARSWTESNQPQHF
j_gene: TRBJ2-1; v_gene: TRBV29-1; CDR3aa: CSVVLGGRYNEQFF
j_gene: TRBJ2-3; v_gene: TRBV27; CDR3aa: CASSLILADNTDTQYF
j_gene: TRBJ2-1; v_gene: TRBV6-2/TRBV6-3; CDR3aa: CASIEGNEQFF
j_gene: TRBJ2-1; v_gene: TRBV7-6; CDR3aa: CASSLDLAGGPNNEQFF
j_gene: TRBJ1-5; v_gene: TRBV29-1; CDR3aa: CSVTPGPYQPQHF
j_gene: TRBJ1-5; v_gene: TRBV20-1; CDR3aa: CSAGTGGDVQPQHF
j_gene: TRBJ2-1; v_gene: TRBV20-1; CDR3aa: CSARTGDYNEQFF
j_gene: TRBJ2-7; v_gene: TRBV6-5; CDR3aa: CASSFGTDGSYEQYF
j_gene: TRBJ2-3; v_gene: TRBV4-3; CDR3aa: CASSREELPGEDTQYF
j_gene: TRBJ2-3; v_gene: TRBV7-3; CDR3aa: CASSLTAGTQYF
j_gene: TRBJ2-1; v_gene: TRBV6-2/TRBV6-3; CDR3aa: CASSLYSYNEQFF
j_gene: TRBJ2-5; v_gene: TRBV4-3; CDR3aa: CASSPRQGGRAETQYF
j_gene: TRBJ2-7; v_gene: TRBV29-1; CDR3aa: CSVAGTSSYEQYF
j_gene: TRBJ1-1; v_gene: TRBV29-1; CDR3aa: CSVEGGTNHAFF
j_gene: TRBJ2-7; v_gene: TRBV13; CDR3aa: CASSTRGSYEQYF
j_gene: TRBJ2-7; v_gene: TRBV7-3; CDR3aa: CASSLWGAAEQYF
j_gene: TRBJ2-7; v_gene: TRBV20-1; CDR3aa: CSARTPGTGVYEQYF
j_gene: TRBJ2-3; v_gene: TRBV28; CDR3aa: CASSLFVTDTQYF
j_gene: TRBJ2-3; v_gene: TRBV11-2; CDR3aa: CASSLGWEGRDTQYF
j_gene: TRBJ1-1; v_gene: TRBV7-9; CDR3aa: CASSLAVQPTEAFF
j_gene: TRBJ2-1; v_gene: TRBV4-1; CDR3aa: CASSQAYYYEQFF
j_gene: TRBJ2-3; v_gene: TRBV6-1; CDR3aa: CASSEGEDYRDTQYF
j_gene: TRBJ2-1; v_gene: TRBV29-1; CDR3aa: CSVEVRSYYNEQFF
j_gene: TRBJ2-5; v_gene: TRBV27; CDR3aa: CASSPLLQSRVTQYF
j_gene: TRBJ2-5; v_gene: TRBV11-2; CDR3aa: CASSLHRGGETQYF
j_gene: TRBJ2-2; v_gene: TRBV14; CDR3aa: CASSQGPSYTGELFF
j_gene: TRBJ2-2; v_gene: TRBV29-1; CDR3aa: CSVEGRRANTGELFF
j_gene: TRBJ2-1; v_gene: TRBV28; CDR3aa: CASSLPGQVFNEQFF
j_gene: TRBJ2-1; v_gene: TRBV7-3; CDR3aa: CASSLSGTSFSEQFF
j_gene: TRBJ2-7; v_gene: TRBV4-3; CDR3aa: CASSQEVLGDEQYF
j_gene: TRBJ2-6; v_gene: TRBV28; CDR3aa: CAIWGPGANVLTF
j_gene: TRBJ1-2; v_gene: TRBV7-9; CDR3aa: CASKAGSNYGYTF
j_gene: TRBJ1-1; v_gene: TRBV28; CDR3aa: CASSLLRMSTEAFF
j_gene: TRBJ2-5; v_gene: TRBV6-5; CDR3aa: CASKDWGHQETQYF
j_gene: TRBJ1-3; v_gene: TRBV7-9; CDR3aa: CASSLALTVSQDTIYF
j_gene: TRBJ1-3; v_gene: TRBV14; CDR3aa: CASSQDRNSGNTIYF
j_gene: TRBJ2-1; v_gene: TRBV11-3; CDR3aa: CASSLSASSYNEQFF
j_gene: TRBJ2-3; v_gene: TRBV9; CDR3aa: CASSVGAFGLAGGLTDTQYF
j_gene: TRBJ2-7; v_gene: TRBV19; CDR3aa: CASSLGGRGYEQYF
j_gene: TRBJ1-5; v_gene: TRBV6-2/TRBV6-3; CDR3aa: CASSYSSENQPQHF
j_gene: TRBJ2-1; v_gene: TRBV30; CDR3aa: CAWSSGQGYNEQFF
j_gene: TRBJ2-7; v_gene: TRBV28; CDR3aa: CASSYSRDSLYEQYF